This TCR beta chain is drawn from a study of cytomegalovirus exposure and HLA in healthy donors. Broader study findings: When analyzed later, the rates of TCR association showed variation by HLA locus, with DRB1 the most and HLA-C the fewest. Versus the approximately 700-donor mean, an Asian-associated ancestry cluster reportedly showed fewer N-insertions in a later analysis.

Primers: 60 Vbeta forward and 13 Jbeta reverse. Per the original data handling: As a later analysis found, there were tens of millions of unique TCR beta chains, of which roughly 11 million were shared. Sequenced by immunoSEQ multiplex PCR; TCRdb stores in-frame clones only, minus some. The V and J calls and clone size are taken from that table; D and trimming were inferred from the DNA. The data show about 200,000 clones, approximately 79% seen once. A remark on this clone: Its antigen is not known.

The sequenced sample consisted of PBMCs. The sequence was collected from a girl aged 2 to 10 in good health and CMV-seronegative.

CDR3 protein: CASSFSTYRGRYEEQYF. CDR3 in DNA: TGCGCCAGCAGCTTCTCTACATACAGGGGGCGATACGAAGAGCAGTACTTC. V usage is TRBV5-1 and J usage is TRBJ2-7, with TRBD1 matching over 9 bases. The trim removed 2 bases at V and 7 bases at J, leaving 16 bases unmatched. The CDR3 sequence is 17 residues long. Germline loops: CDR1 SGHRS, CDR2 YFSETQ.